The 5 T cell receptor beta chains below all came from one sample that was sequenced in a study of cytomegalovirus exposure and HLA in healthy donors (dated by TCRdb to 2016 to 2017). Receptors were amplified or captured by the immunoSEQ multiplex PCR assay. What TCRdb holds here is the immuneACCESS table cut down to in-frame rearrangements. Part of the clones is not present; checked against another copy, under half of the missing clones reflect an unresolved V gene, and the others are unexplained. The sample contains about 64,000 clones, roughly 90% of them found a single time. Around 1.7% of the sample comes from the top ten. Sequencing was performed on PBMCs. The receptors shown here come from a woman aged 18-29 years in good health and CMV-seronegative.

The chain joins TRBV28 to TRBJ2-2, with D tentatively TRBD2 (5 bases). Germline lookup yields CDR1 MDHEN and CDR2 SYDVKM. This CDR3 region has 17 residues. The ends were cut back, 11 bases at V and 3 bases at J, with 25 bases in the middle. CDR3 coding DNA: TGTGCCGCAGCGGAGACGGGGTTTGAAAGAGACACCGGGGAGCTGTTTTTT. Amino acids: CAAAETGFERDTGELFF.

J is TRBJ1-1 and V is TRBV29-1; D possibly corresponds to TRBD1 (6 bases). The V gene lost 6 bases and the J gene lost 0 bases, with 14 bases spanning the gap. This CDR3 is 14 amino acids long. CDR1 is SQVTM and CDR2 is ANQGSEA in the germline V gene. The CDR3 reads CSVDSGTLNTEAFF. The DNA of the CDR3 is TGCAGCGTCGACTCCGGGACATTGAACACTGAAGCTTTCTTT.

This chain links TRBV4-2 with TRBJ2-2; 8 bases match TRBD1. V dropped 0 bases and J dropped 7; count of bases not matched to a gene: 7. Germline CDR1 is LGHNA and CDR2 is YNFKEQ. The CDR3 runs to 16 residues. Here the CDR3 DNA reads TGTGCCAGCAGCCAAGATGAGACAGGGGCTAACGGGGAGCTGTTTTTT. Translated, it gives CASSQDETGANGELFF.

The genes are TRBV18 and TRBJ2-7, with a weak D call TRBD2 (5 bases). The ends were cut back, 3 bases at V and 4 bases at J, with 16 bases in the middle. The CDR3 contains 15 residues. Germline assignment: CDR1 KGHSH and CDR2 LQKENI. CDR3 nucleotide sequence: TGTGCCAGCTCACCCTCAAACGGACTGATTTACGAGCAGTACTTC. Translating gives CASSPSNGLIYEQYF.

The rearrangement joins TRBV7-9 to TRBJ2-2; 9 nucleotides line up with TRBD2. With 7 bases clipped from V and 7 bases from J, the junction kept 16 bases outside the gene matches. CDR1 and CDR2 (germline): SEHNR, FQNEAQ (reference sequence). The CDR3 consists of 17 residues. The CDR3 coding sequence is TGTGCCAGCAACCCAAGTTCGGGACTAGCTTATGGCGGGGAGCTGTTTTTT. It is translated as CASNPSSGLAYGGELFF.